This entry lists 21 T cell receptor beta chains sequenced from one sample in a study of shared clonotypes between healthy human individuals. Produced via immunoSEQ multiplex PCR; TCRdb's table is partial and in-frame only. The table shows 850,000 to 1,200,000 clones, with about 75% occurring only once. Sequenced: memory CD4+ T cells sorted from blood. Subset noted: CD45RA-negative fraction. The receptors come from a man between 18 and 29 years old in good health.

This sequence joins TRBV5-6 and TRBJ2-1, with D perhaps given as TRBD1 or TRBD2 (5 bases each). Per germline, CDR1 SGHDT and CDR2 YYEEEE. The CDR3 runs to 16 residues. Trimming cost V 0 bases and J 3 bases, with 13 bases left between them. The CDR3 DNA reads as TGTGCCAGCAGCTTGGATTGGGACCCCCGCTACAATGAGCAGTTCTTC. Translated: CASSLDWDPRYNEQFF.

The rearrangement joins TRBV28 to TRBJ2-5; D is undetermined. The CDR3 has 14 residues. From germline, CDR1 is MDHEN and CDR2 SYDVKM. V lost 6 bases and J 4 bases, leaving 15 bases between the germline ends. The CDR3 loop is CASRRTFIGETQYF. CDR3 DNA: TGTGCCAGCAGGAGAACCTTTATAGGAGAGACCCAGTACTTC.

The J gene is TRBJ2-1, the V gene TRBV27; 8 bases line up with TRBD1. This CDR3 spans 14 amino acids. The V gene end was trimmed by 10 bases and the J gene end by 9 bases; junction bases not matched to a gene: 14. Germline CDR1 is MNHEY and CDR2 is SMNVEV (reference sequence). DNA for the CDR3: TGTGCCACCAGGGGGCCCGCGGGAATTCGTGAGCAGTTCTTC. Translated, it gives CATRGPAGIREQFF.

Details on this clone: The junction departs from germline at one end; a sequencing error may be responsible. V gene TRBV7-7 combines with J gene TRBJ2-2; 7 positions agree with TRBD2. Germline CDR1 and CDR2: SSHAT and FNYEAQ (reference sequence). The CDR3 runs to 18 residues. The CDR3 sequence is CASSLMPSGGGNTGELFF. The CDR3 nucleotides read TGTGCTAGCAGCTTAATGCCTAGCGGAGGTGGGAACACCGGGGAGCTGTTTTTT.

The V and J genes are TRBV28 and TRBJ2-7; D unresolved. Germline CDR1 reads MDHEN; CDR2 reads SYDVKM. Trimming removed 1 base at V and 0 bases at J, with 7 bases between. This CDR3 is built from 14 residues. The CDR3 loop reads CASSLSPSSYEQYF. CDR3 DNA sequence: TGTGCCAGCAGTTTATCCCCTAGCTCCTACGAGCAGTACTTC.

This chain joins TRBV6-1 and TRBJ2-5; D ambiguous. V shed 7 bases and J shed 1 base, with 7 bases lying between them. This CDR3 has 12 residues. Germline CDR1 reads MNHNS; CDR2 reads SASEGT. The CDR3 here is CASNNVQETQYF. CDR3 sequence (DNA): TGTGCCAGCAATAATGTCCAAGAGACCCAGTACTTC.

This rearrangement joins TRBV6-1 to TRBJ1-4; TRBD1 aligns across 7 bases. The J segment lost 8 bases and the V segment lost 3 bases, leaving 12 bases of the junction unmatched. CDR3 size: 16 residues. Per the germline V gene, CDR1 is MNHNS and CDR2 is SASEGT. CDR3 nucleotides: TGTGCCAGCAGTGAGATAAACAGGGGTTCGAGGGAAAAACTGTTTTTT. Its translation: CASSEINRGSREKLFF.

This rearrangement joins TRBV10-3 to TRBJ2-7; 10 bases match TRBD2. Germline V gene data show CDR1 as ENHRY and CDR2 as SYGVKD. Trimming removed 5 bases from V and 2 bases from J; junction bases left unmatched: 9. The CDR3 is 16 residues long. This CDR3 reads CAISLTSGLLAYEQYF. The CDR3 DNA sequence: TGTGCCATCAGTTTGACTAGCGGGCTCCTGGCCTACGAGCAGTACTTC.

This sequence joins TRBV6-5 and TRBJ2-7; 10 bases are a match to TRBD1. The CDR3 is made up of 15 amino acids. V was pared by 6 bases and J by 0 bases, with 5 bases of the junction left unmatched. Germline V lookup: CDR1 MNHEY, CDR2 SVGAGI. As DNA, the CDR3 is TGTGCCAGCAGAACTGGACAGGGGGGCTCCTACGAGCAGTACTTC. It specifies CASRTGQGGSYEQYF.

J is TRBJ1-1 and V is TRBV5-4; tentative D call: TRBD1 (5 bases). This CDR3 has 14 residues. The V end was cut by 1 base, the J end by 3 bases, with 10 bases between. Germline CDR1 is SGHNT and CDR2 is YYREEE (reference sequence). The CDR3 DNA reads TGTGCCAGCAGCTTGCAGGGAGGCTACACTGAAGCTTTCTTT. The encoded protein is CASSLQGGYTEAFF.

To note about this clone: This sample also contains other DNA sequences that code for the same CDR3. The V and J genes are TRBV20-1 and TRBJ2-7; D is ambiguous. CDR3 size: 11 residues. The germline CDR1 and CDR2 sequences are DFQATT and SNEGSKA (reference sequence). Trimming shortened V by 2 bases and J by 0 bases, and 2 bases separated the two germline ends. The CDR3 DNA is TGCAGTGCTAGATCCTCCTACGAGCAGTACTTC. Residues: CSARSSYEQYF.

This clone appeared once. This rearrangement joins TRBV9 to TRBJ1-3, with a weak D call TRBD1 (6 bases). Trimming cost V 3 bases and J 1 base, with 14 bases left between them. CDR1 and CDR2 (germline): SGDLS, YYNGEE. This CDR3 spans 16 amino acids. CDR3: CASSEGDGASGNTIYF. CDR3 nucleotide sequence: TGTGCCAGCAGCGAGGGGGACGGGGCTTCTGGAAACACCATATATTTT.

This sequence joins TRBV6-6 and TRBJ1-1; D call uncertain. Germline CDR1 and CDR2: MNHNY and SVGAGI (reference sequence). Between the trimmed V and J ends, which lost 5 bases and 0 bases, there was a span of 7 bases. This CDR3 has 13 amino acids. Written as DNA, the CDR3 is TGTGCCAGCAGTCACCCTTTGAACACTGAAGCTTTCTTT. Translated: CASSHPLNTEAFF.

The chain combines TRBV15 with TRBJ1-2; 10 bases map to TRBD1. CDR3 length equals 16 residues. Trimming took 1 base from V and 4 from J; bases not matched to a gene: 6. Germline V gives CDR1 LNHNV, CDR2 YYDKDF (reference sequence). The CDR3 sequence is CATSRGGTGDGYGYTF. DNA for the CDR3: TGTGCCACCAGCAGAGGGGGGACAGGGGATGGCTATGGCTACACCTTC.

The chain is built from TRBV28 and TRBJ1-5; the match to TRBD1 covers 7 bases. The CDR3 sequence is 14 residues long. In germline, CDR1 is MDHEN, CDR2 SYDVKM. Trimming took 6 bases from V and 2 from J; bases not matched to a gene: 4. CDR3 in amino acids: CASRLQGGNQPQHF. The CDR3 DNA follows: TGTGCCAGCAGGCTGCAGGGGGGCAATCAGCCCCAGCATTTT.

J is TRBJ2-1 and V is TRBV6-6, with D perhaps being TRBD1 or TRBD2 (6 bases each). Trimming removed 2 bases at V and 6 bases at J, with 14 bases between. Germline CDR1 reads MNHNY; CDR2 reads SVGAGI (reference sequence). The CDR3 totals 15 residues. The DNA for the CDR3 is TGTGCCAGCAGTTACGGGGGCGGGACTTTCAATGAGCAGTTCTTC. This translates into CASSYGGGTFNEQFF.

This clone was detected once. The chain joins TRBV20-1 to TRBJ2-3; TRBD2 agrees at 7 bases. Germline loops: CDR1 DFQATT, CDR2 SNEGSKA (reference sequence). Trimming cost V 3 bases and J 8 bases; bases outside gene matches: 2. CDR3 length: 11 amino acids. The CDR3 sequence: CSARGGSTQYF. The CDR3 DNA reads TGCAGTGCTAGGGGAGGGTCTACGCAGTATTTT.

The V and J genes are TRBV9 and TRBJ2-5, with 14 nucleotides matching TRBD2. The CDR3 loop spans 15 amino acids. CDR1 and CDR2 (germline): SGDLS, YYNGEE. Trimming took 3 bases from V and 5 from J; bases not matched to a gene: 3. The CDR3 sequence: CASSAGLAGAETQYF. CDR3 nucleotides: TGTGCCAGCAGCGCGGGACTAGCGGGAGCTGAGACCCAGTACTTC.

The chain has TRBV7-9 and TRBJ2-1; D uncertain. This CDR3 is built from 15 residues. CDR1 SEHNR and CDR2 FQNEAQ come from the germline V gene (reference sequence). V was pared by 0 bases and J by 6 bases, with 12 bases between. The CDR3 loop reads CASSLAGSSVNEQFF. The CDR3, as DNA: TGTGCCAGCAGCTTAGCGGGCTCTTCGGTCAATGAGCAGTTCTTC.

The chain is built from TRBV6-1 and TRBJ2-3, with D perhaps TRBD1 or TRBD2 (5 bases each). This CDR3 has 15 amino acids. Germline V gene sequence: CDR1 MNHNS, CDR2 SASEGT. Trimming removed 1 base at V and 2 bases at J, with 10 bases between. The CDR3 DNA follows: TGTGCCAGCAGTGAAGGTCGGGGCCTCACAGATACGCAGTATTTT. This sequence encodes CASSEGRGLTDTQYF.

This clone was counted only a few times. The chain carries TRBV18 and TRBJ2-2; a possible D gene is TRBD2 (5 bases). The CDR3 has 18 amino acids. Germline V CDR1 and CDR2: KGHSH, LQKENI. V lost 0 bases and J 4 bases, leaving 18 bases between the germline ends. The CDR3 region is CASSPPGNSAEFTGELFF. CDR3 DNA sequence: TGTGCCAGCTCACCACCGGGCAATTCAGCGGAATTCACCGGGGAGCTGTTTTTT. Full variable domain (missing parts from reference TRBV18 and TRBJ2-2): NAGVMQNPRHLVRRRGQEARLRCSPMKGHSHVYWYRQLPEEGLKFMVYLQKENIIDESGMPKERFSAEFPKEGPSILRIQQVVRGDSAAYFCASSPPGNSAEFTGELFFGEGSRLTVL.